This T cell receptor beta chain emerged from a study of shared clonotypes between healthy human individuals. This table comes from immunoSEQ multiplex PCR, and its TCRdb copy is limited to in-frame clones, with some not included. This table has a few million clones, about 94% appearing once. Naive CD8 cells, CD45RO-negative and positively selected for CCR7, excluded terminally differentiated effector memory CD45RA+ cells. The sequence was obtained from a man aged 18 to 30 in good health. Some clones in this sample may be carry-over from other donors' samples. The sample taken for sequencing was naive CD8+ T cells from PBMCs.

CDR3 amino acids: CASSSAGSNTGELFF. Here the CDR3 DNA reads TGTGCCAGCAGCTCAGCGGGATCGAACACCGGGGAGCTGTTTTTT. The V gene is TRBV13, the J gene TRBJ2-2, with 7 bases identical to TRBD2. V lost 4 bases to trimming and J lost 0 bases; unmatched junction nucleotides: 2. There are 15 residues in the CDR3. Germline V lookup: CDR1 PRHDT, CDR2 FYEKMQ (reference sequence).